This T cell receptor beta chain came from a study of cytomegalovirus exposure and HLA in healthy donors. This clone was seen only a few times. The antigen is not known. Whole-study results and caveats: In a later analysis, V- and J-gene trimming of beta chains associated with a DCLRE1C missense variant, replicated independently. Testing in vitro showed a few CMV-associated chains specific for CMV antigens.

Both 60 Vbeta primers and 13 Jbeta primers went into the PCR. Generated by immunoSEQ multiplex PCR, the TCRdb table keeps only in-frame clones and is missing some. The table includes about 160,000 clones, 75% to 90% detected once. Per the germline V gene, CDR1 is LNHDA and CDR2 is SQIVND (reference sequence). This CDR3 contains 16 residues. The sequence was collected from a woman aged 18-29 years in good health and CMV-seronegative. Sequenced sample: PBMCs. The chain has TRBV19 and TRBJ2-5; TRBD2 is a possible D gene (6 bases). The DNA end is more similar to TRBJ2-7, so the J call may be wrong. Here the CDR3 DNA reads TGTGCCAGTAGTGCTCCCAGGAGGGGCTCTAACTACGAGCAGTACTTC. Its translation: CASSAPRRGSNYEQYF.